A single sample is the source of the 16 T cell receptor beta chains below, sequenced in a study of blood T cell repertoires in COVID-19 (dated by TCRdb to the early 2020s). The protocol used for the library was the immunoSEQ multiplex PCR assay. TCRdb carries this immuneACCESS record with in-frame sequences only. Its versions omit some clonotypes, under half of them owing to an unresolved V gene in the studies checked, with the rest unexplained. Recorded for this sample are about 160,000 clones; approximately 91% of them occurred a single time. The ten largest clones take up about 2.3% of the sample. The sample consisted of peripheral blood. Source of these receptors: a young man with acute or convalescent COVID-19.

Here the CDR3 DNA reads TGTGCCAGCAGCTTCCGACAGGGGGAGCCCCAGCATTTT. It translates to CASSFRQGEPQHF. This chain connects TRBV7-8 to TRBJ1-5; 9 nucleotides match TRBD1. Germline CDR1 is SGHVS and CDR2 is FQNEAQ. This CDR3 region has 13 residues. The ends lost 3 bases at V and 8 bases at J; junction bases unmatched: 2.

This clone appeared a single time. The chain uses TRBV5-1 and TRBJ1-1, with 7 nucleotides matching TRBD1. The CDR3 runs to 16 residues. From germline, CDR1 is SGHRS and CDR2 YFSETQ. J was trimmed by 5 bases and V by 0 bases; bases with no gene match: 10. This CDR3 is CASSLVGGQVVTEAFF. The CDR3 nucleotides read TGCGCCAGCAGCTTGGTTGGTGGACAGGTGGTGACTGAAGCTTTCTTT.

The chain is built from TRBV28 and TRBJ1-2; the match to TRBD1 covers 7 bases. The length of the CDR3 is 14 residues. Germline assignment: CDR1 MDHEN and CDR2 SYDVKM. With 6 bases clipped from V and 2 bases from J, the junction kept 6 bases outside the gene matches. The CDR3 region is CASRRDSSNYGYTF. The CDR3 DNA is TGTGCCAGCAGAAGGGACAGCAGCAACTATGGCTACACCTTC.

The J gene is TRBJ1-3, the V gene TRBV7-2; D is unresolved. The CDR3 contains 16 residues. Germline V gene sequence: CDR1 SGHTA, CDR2 FQGNSA. V gave up 2 bases and J gave up 2 bases, with 13 bases separating them. CDR3 nucleotides: TGTGCCAGCAGCTTATCCCCTCTTTTCGCTGGAAACACCATATATTTT. This translates into CASSLSPLFAGNTIYF.

This rearrangement joins TRBV9 to TRBJ2-1, with TRBD2 matching over 9 bases. Germline V gene data show CDR1 as SGDLS and CDR2 as YYNGEE. The CDR3 totals 13 residues. V lost 4 bases and J lost 9; bases outside the gene matches: 5. The CDR3 is CASSPGLAGEQFF. The CDR3 DNA sequence: TGTGCCAGCAGCCCGGGACTAGCCGGTGAGCAGTTCTTC.

The V gene is TRBV21-1, the J gene TRBJ1-6; TRBD1, as called in the table, went unchecked against the DNA. TRBV21-1 is labeled a pseudogene. The CDR3 is 13 residues long. CDR3 amino acids: CARGQCDNSPLHF. The CDR3 DNA sequence: TGTGCCAGAGGACAGTGCGATAATTCACCCCTCCACTTT.

The CDR3 DNA sequence: TGTGCCAGCCCAGACCGGGGGGGGGCCGTAGATACGCAGTATTTT. Translated, it gives CASPDRGGAVDTQYF. This chain connects TRBV2 to TRBJ2-3, with 8 positions matching TRBD2. CDR3 size: 15 residues. J lost 5 bases, V lost 8 bases, and 12 bases had no gene match. Per the germline V gene, CDR1 is SNHLY and CDR2 is FYNNEI.

The genes are TRBV6-6 and TRBJ2-7; the D gene is possibly TRBD2 (5 bases). V lost 8 bases and J lost 6, with 17 bases in between. The CDR3 sequence is 13 residues long. Germline lookup yields CDR1 MNHNY and CDR2 SVGAGI (reference sequence). The CDR3: CASRAYGNGEQYF. DNA of the CDR3: TGTGCCAGCCGTGCCTACGGGAATGGCGAGCAGTACTTC.

The chain couples TRBV23-1 to TRBJ1-1; D is perhaps TRBD1 (6 bases). TRBV23-1 falls under the ORF class, with uncertain function. Trimming stripped 4 bases from V and 0 bases from J, with 9 bases between. The CDR3 is 14 residues long. In DNA form, the CDR3 reads TGCGCCAGCAGTCCCTGGACAGTGAACACTGAAGCTTTCTTT. Its translation is CASSPWTVNTEAFF.

This chain joins TRBV5-1 and TRBJ1-1, with 7 bases fitting TRBD1. The germline V gene encodes CDR1 SGHRS and CDR2 YFSETQ. V was pared by 0 bases and J by 1 base, with 3 bases of the junction left unmatched. The CDR3 extends over 15 amino acids. CDR3 DNA sequence: TGCGCCAGCAGCTTGGAGGCAGGGGGGAACACTGAAGCTTTCTTT. The encoded protein is CASSLEAGGNTEAFF.

The chain links TRBV5-4 to TRBJ2-7; D uncertain. The CDR3 extends over 15 amino acids. Deletions cut 0 bases from V and 3 bases from J, with 13 bases between. Germline CDR1 reads SGHNT; CDR2 reads YYREEE (reference sequence). This chain's CDR3 is CASSLGAPDLYEQYF. The DNA of the CDR3 is TGTGCCAGCAGCTTGGGGGCCCCAGACCTCTACGAGCAGTACTTC.

The V call is TRBV10-1, the J call TRBJ2-7; 9 bases map to TRBD2. Trimming took 1 base from V and 7 from J; bases not matched to a gene: 17. The CDR3 runs to 18 residues. Per the germline V gene, CDR1 is WNHNN and CDR2 is SYGVQD (reference sequence). CDR3 loop: CASSEFRSGSPQPGEQYF. DNA for the CDR3: TGCGCCAGCAGTGAGTTCCGTAGCGGGAGCCCGCAGCCGGGGGAGCAGTACTTC.

The chain joins TRBV30 to TRBJ1-2; a possible D gene is TRBD1 (5 bases). This CDR3 spans 16 amino acids. V lost 0 bases and J 3 bases, leaving 17 bases between the germline ends. CDR1 is GTSNPN, CDR2 SVGIG, per germline (reference sequence). The DNA of the CDR3 is TGTGCCTGGAGTGTACCGGCAGGGTATTCCTACTATGGCTACACCTTC. Translation gives CAWSVPAGYSYYGYTF.

This rearrangement joins TRBV7-8 to TRBJ2-5; 7 bases fit TRBD1. CDR1 is SGHVS and CDR2 is FQNEAQ in the germline V gene. This CDR3 spans 14 amino acids. V lost 4 bases to trimming and J lost 4 bases; unmatched junction nucleotides: 6. The CDR3 spells CASSWNDRAETQYF. The DNA for the CDR3 is TGTGCCAGCAGCTGGAACGACAGGGCAGAGACCCAGTACTTC.

The V gene is TRBV27, the J gene TRBJ1-2; no firm D call. The germline CDR1 and CDR2 sequences are MNHEY and SMNVEV (reference sequence). There are 15 residues in the CDR3. Trimming left V 2 bases short and J 0 bases short, with 10 bases between. CDR3 coding DNA: TGTGCCAGCAGTTTAGGGAGTCCCTCTAACTATGGCTACACCTTC. It codes for CASSLGSPSNYGYTF.

The rearrangement links TRBV5-1 to TRBJ1-2, with TRBD1 as a possible D gene (5 bases). The germline CDR1 and CDR2 sequences are SGHRS and YFSETQ. V was shortened by 1 base and J by 4 bases, with 14 bases between the two germline ends. The CDR3 runs 15 residues. CDR3: CASSLQQDPVYGYTF. DNA for the CDR3: TGCGCCAGCAGCTTGCAACAGGACCCTGTCTATGGCTACACCTTC. Drawing the rest from reference TRBV5-1 and TRBJ1-2, the complete variable domain is KAGVTQTPRYLIKTRGQQVTLSCSPISGHRSVSWYQQTPGQGLQFLFEYFSETQRNKGNFPGRFSGRQFSNSRSEMNVSTLELGDSALYLCASSLQQDPVYGYTFGSGTRLTVV.